This TCR beta chain is drawn from a study of sequential checkpoint blockade in melanoma. Study in general: First-line arms were nivolumab then ipilimumab, or the reverse, randomized 1:1. Each arm's sequence ended with maintenance nivolumab.

Treatment reported: randomized to nivolumab then ipilimumab (arm A) or the reverse (arm B). DNA-damaging chemotherapy had not been given to any patient beforehand. PBMC sorting kept live CD3+CD8+ cells without CD19 or CD56. Sequencing was performed with immunoSEQ multiplex PCR; in TCRdb, only in-frame clones are kept and a portion is missing. The sample contains more than 9,000 clones, 77% of which appear only once. The CDR3 runs 16 residues. The germline V and J ends were trimmed by 0 bases and 3 bases, with 14 bases remaining between them. Germline-derived CDR1 and CDR2 are LGHNA and YNFKEQ. This receptor was identified in a human donor with melanoma. The sequencing used CD8+ T cells sorted from blood (inferred from file names), collected from a patient given nivolumab and ipilimumab in sequence. The chain has TRBV4-2 and TRBJ1-2, with D possibly matching TRBD1 (5 bases). This CDR3 reads CASSQESGNGHYGYTF. The DNA for the CDR3 is TGTGCCAGCAGCCAAGAGTCAGGGAATGGCCACTATGGCTACACCTTC.